A selection of T cell receptor beta chains follows, all from one sample in a study of PD-1 blockade in classical Hodgkin lymphoma. Data came from immunoSEQ multiplex PCR; TCRdb stores just in-frame clones and leaves some out. This table has 25,000 or so clones, about 74% appearing once. The sample in question was CD4+ T cells from blood, obtained at baseline. The receptors originated from a human donor with classical Hodgkin lymphoma. The CDR3 runs from the conserved cysteine through the conserved F or W.

TRBV5-1 13 CASSEQQGFEQYF
TRBV7-2 14 CASNIRDSASGYTF
TRBV11-3 14 CASSFGGLDTEAFF
TRBV11-2 15 CASSLGGEGTDTQYF
TRBV7-2 14 CASSGGISGNTIYF
TRBV7-9 14 CASRTGLSGNTIYF
TRBV5-1 15 CASSRGTGDGDGYTF
TRBV5-4 17 CASSSGRDGVPYNEQFF
TRBV7-2 13 CASSFSRGLGYTF
TRBV7-2 16 CASSLEGSVGDQPQHF
TRBV7-7 15 CASSLTTGSYNEQFF
TRBV9 16 CASSVATSGHHYGYTF
TRBV5-1 15 CASSTSGTMTGELFF
TRBV6-5 15 CASSYSGLGAFEAFF
TRBV7-2 13 CASSQGAGYGYTF
TRBV7-9 14 CASSLGTANYGYTF
TRBV18 12 CASSRTLEKLFF
TRBV19 16 CASSIPRGPGGNEQFF
TRBV29-1 14 CSVRNRVVGNEQFF
TRBV7-2 14 CASSLHRDGYEQYF
TRBV18 14 CASSPRDGNQPQHF
TRBV7-9 14 CASSLMDLNTEAFF
TRBV7-2 16 CASSLEGGGSPYEQYF
TRBV9 16 CASSGRASEIWDEQFF
TRBV4-2 17 CASSQDLLQGGSGTQYF
TRBV5-6 16 CASSLAGRSANQPQHF
TRBV5-4 13 CASSLEGGGAQHF
TRBV30 12 CACGTVQETQYF
TRBV29-1 12 CSVGQAAYEQYF
TRBV6-6 15 CASSYTTGWDQPQHF
TRBV12-5 18 CASGPRTGNFYSNQPQHF
TRBV11-2 16 CASSLVVESLGTEAFF
TRBV14 19 CASSQPFRALPKGQETQYF
TRBV19 17 CASRGGRGPHKDYGYTF
TRBV7-9 16 CASSLAGGVDKNIQYF
TRBV28 20 CASSLKPPLAGEMNTGELFF
TRBV7-3 16 CASSSNTPDYNTEAFF
TRBV7-2 15 CASSLARRDGYEQYF
TRBV10-1 18 CASSEFPLAGGNLDTQYF
TRBV6-4 15 CASSDGVRGTDTQYF
TRBV7-2 16 CASSLEWRGGYNEQFF
TRBV7-2 14 CASSLDGGEEKLFF
TRBV6-5 13 CASSYSFFGGAFF
TRBV6-5 16 CASSYRGGYSTDTQYF
TRBV7-2 14 CASSLSGGETEAFF
TRBV18 13 CATSPYGGETQYF
TRBV4-1 15 CASRHAYGGLYEQYF
TRBV7-9 15 CASSISGGPWETQYF
TRBV16 15 CASSLTGRLGNTIYF
TRBV28 13 CASIKAARDAQYF
TRBV6-6 13 CASSYGGYQPQHF
TRBV7-2 14 CASTLGEMNTEAFF
TRBV29-1 13 CSVGGGLSAEAFF
TRBV19 13 CASSLQGATEAFF
TRBV15 16 CATSDPGGGRGDTQYF
TRBV27 15 CASRPLGGRTYEQYF
TRBV1 16 CTSSLPSGESTDTQYF
TRBV5-1 13 CASSLYAGTEAFF
TRBV5-6 15 CASSYYRTSGNTIYF